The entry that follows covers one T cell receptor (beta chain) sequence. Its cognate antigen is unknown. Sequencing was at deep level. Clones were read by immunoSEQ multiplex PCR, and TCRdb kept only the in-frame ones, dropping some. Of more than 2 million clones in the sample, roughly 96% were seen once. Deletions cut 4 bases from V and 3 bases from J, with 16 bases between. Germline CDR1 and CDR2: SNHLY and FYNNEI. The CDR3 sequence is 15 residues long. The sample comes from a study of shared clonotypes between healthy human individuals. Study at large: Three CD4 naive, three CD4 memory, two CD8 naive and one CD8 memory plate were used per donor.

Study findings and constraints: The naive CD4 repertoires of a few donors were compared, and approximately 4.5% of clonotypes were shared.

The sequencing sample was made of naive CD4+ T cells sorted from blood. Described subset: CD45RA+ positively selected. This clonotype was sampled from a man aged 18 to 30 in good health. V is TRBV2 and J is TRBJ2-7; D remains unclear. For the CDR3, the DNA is TGTGCCAGCAGTGTTAGGCAGACGATCAGCTACGAGCAGTACTTC. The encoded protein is CASSVRQTISYEQYF.